This T cell receptor (beta chain) comes out of a study of blood T cell repertoires in COVID-19. Whole-study context: There were acute and convalescent COVID-19 samples, and they came from the United States, Italy and Spain. PBMCs, B-cell-depleted T cells, or T cells were the source of the cDNA or gDNA that made up the material.

Authors' methods: Reference gene primer amplification gave nucleated cell count estimates. Sequenced by immunoSEQ multiplex PCR; TCRdb stores in-frame clones only, minus some. V, J and clone size are taken as reported in that table, and D and trimming were inferred from the DNA itself. The sample has 50,000 to 65,000 clones, about 74% seen once. Looked up from germline, CDR1 is SGHTA and CDR2 is FQGNSA. The CDR3 contains 14 residues. V trimming: 5 bases; J trimming: 4 bases; junction bases outside the gene matches: 7. The sequenced material came from peripheral blood. The clonotype comes from a woman of 80 years or more with acute or convalescent COVID-19. V usage is TRBV7-2 and J usage is TRBJ2-5; the match to TRBD2 covers 7 bases. CDR3 bases: TGTGCCAGCAGCCCCGGGAGGTTCTCAGAGACCCAGTACTTC. It is translated as CASSPGRFSETQYF.